A selection of T cell receptor beta chains follows, all from one sample in a study of neurological immune-mediated disorders. Using its own MiXCR run on the 5' RACE reads, TCRdb lists one record per CDR3 protein. The sample contains some 16,000 distinct CDR3 sequences, 8.5% to 10% of which appear only once. The source material was CD8+ T cells from blood. These receptors were collected from a man aged 50-60 years in good health. Each CDR3 is given with its conserved first and last residue. A D gene is named only where the DNA matches it firmly. Rows may omit the clone size; those that give it use once, few, many or a size class.

many TRBJ2-7 . TRBV28 TGTGCCAGTACGTGGGCAGGGGGGACCTACGAGCAGTACTTC CASTWAGGTYEQYF
once TRBJ2-7 . TRBV15 TGTGCCACCAGCAGGGACCACAGGGATCCCTACGAGCAGTACTTC CATSRDHRDPYEQYF
many TRBJ1-5 . TRBV28 TGTGCCAGCAGTTTCCTACCCGGCAGCAATCAGCCCCAGCATTTT CASSFLPGSNQPQHF
many TRBJ2-5 TRBD2 TRBV7-9 TGTGCCAGCAGCCCCGGGGGGCAAGAGACCCAGTACTTC CASSPGGQETQYF
many TRBJ2-7 . TRBV10-2 TGCGCCAGCAGTGTCGGGGGTGACGAGCAGTACTTC CASSVGGDEQYF
many TRBJ2-6 . TRBV7-2 TGTGCCAGCAGCACACAGGGGGGGGGCTCTGGGGCCAACGTCCTGACTTTC CASSTQGGGSGANVLTF
many TRBJ1-2 TRBD1 TRBV5-5 TGTGCCAGCAGTTCCGACAGGGTAGGAGGCTACACCTTC CASSSDRVGGYTF
once TRBJ2-1 . TRBV3-1 TGTGCCAGCAGCCAAGGGACCACCGGGGAGCAGTTCTTC CASSQGTTGEQFF
many TRBJ2-7 . TRBV4-1 TGCGCCAGCAGCCTAATCGAGGGGACGACCTACGAGCAGTACTTC CASSLIEGTTYEQYF
many TRBJ2-5 . TRBV6-6 TGTGCCAGCAGTACCAACAGGGAAGAGACCCAGTACTTC CASSTNREETQYF
many TRBJ2-2 . TRBV29-1 TGCAGCGTTGAAGTTTCGGACACCGTCACCGGGGAGCTGTTTTTT CSVEVSDTVTGELFF
many TRBJ2-7 TRBD1 TRBV6-5 TGTGCCAGCAGTTCTTGGACAGGCTACGAGCAGTACTTC CASSSWTGYEQYF
many TRBJ1-1 TRBD1 TRBV12-3/TRBV12-4 TGTGCCAGCAGTGGTATCGGGGACAGGGTCACTGAAGCTTTCTTT CASSGIGDRVTEAFF
. TRBJ2-3 . TRBV20-1 TGCAGTGCTAGCATGATCGGCACAGATACGCAGTATTTT CSASMIGTDTQYF
many TRBJ2-1 . TRBV20-1 TGCAGTGCTAGAGATAAAGGCAGTGTTACCTACAATGAGCAGTTCTTC CSARDKGSVTYNEQFF
many TRBJ2-1 . TRBV4-2 TGTGCCAGCAGCCAAGAGAGTAGCTCCTACAATGAGCAGTTCTTC CASSQESSSYNEQFF
many TRBJ2-7 . TRBV28 TGTGCCAGCAGTTTTGGGACTGCCGCCTACGAGCAGTACTTC CASSFGTAAYEQYF
many TRBJ1-5 TRBD1 TRBV28 TGTGCCAGCAGTACAGACAGGGAAGGACAGCCCCAGCATTTT CASSTDREGQPQHF
many TRBJ2-1 TRBD1 TRBV20-1 TGCAGTGCGCCAACGACAGGGGCCGATGAGCAGTTCTTC CSAPTTGADEQFF